A selection of T cell receptor beta chains follows, all from one sample in a study of cytomegalovirus exposure and HLA in healthy donors. Sequencing used immunoSEQ multiplex PCR; TCRdb keeps in-frame clones, though not all of them. The data show around 190,000 clones, around 90% seen once. Sequenced sample: PBMCs. The origin of the receptors is a boy aged 2 to 10 in good health and CMV-seronegative. Both conserved end residues are part of each CDR3. A D gene is named only where the DNA matches it firmly. Size is omitted from some rows. Given values are once, few, many or a class for expanded clones.

clone_size | j_call | v_call | d_call | cdr3_aa | cdr3_nt
NA | TRBJ2-1 | TRBV5-1 | TRBD1 | CASSLGQGSYNEQFF | TGCGCCAGCAGCTTGGGACAGGGCTCCTACAATGAGCAGTTCTTC
NA | TRBJ1-2 | TRBV27 | NA | CASSFAEAYGYTF | TGTGCCAGCAGTTTCGCCGAGGCCTATGGCTACACCTTC
NA | TRBJ1-2 | TRBV10-3 | NA | CAIRGGGADGYTF | TGTGCCATCAGGGGGGGAGGGGCCGACGGCTACACCTTC
once | TRBJ2-7 | TRBV5-8 | NA | CASSERDLGSYEQYF | TGTGCCAGCAGCGAACGGGACTTAGGGTCCTACGAGCAGTACTTC
NA | TRBJ1-5 | TRBV28 | NA | CASSIVDQPQHF | TGTGCCAGCAGCATAGTTGATCAGCCCCAGCATTTT
NA | TRBJ2-5 | TRBV19 | NA | CASSIVQSIDGTQYF | TGTGCCAGTAGTATAGTACAGTCCATCGACGGGACCCAGTACTTC
once | TRBJ2-1 | TRBV7-2 | NA | CASGSGPHYNEQFF | TGTGCCAGCGGTTCTGGCCCCCACTACAATGAGCAGTTCTTC
NA | TRBJ2-1 | TRBV27 | TRBD2 | CASSWTSGSIKGNEQFF | TGTGCCAGCAGCTGGACTAGCGGGAGCATCAAAGGGAATGAGCAGTTCTTC
NA | TRBJ2-1 | TRBV5-1 | NA | CASSPVAPRGYNEQFF | TGCGCCAGCAGTCCGGTAGCGCCCAGGGGTTACAATGAGCAGTTCTTC
NA | TRBJ2-3 | TRBV1 | NA | CTSGLVADTQYF | TGCACCAGCGGACTAGTGGCCGATACGCAGTATTTT
once | TRBJ1-2 | TRBV6-6 | NA | CASSYSQGGYGYTF | TGTGCCAGCAGTTACTCGCAGGGTGGCTATGGCTACACCTTC
NA | TRBJ1-2 | TRBV19 | NA | CASSIAVNYGYTF | TGTGCCAGTAGTATAGCGGTCAACTATGGCTACACCTTC
NA | TRBJ1-5 | TRBV6-1 | TRBD1 | CASSEHGTGGQPQHF | TGTGCCAGCAGTGAACACGGGACAGGGGGTCAGCCCCAGCATTTT
few | TRBJ2-7 | TRBV6-1 | TRBD1 | CASSGQGALSSEQYF | TGTGCCAGCAGTGGACAGGGGGCCCTTTCGAGCGAGCAGTACTTC
NA | TRBJ1-5 | TRBV28 | NA | CASTGVVNQPQHF | TGTGCCAGCACGGGGGTTGTCAATCAGCCCCAGCATTTT
NA | TRBJ1-2 | TRBV7-9 | TRBD1 | CSSRLDRGPYGYTF | TGTTCCAGCAGACTCGACAGGGGGCCCTATGGCTACACCTTC
NA | TRBJ1-2 | TRBV28 | TRBD1 | CASNNAQTGPYGYTF | TGTGCCAGCAATAATGCCCAGACAGGGCCCTATGGCTACACCTTC